Listed below are T cell receptor beta chains from one sample, sequenced in a study of cytomegalovirus exposure and HLA in healthy donors. The protocol was immunoSEQ multiplex PCR, while the TCRdb copy is restricted to in-frame clones and leaves out a portion. The table lists about 120,000 clones, over 70% of them singletons, with approximately 10% in the top ten. Sequencing input: PBMCs. The receptors come from a woman aged 45 to 65 in good health and CMV-seropositive. The CDR3 runs from the conserved cysteine through the conserved F or W. The order of the fields is J gene, D gene, clone size, V gene, CDR3 protein, CDR3 DNA. D genes are given only for firm matches. Clone size is not always given. Where it is, it says once, few, many or a class for expanded clones.

>TRBJ2-2|TRBD1|NA|TRBV5-4
CASSPDRATGELFF
TGTGCCAGCAGCCCCGACAGGGCCACCGGGGAGCTGTTTTTT
>TRBJ2-6|NA|NA|TRBV28
CASSQGITGANVLTF
TGTGCCAGCAGTCAGGGAATCACTGGGGCCAACGTCCTGACTTTC
>TRBJ2-3|NA|NA|TRBV5-1
CASARAGFSSTDTQYF
TGCGCCAGCGCCCGCGCAGGCTTCTCTAGCACAGATACGCAGTATTTT
>TRBJ1-1|NA|NA|TRBV10-3
CAIRYDRNTEAFF
TGTGCCATCCGTTACGACAGAAACACTGAAGCTTTCTTT
>TRBJ1-5|NA|once|TRBV6-4
CASSTGSNQPQHF
TGTGCCAGCAGCACAGGTAGCAATCAGCCCCAGCATTTT
>TRBJ2-5|NA|NA|TRBV27
CASSRGQQETQYF
TGTGCCAGCAGTCGTGGACAGCAAGAGACCCAGTACTTC
>TRBJ2-7|NA|few|TRBV5-6
CASSLGGPGVEQYF
TGTGCCAGCAGCTTGGGAGGGCCTGGGGTCGAGCAGTACTTC
>TRBJ2-7|TRBD1|NA|TRBV6-5
CASSQDRNSYEQYF
TGTGCCAGCAGCCAGGACAGGAACTCCTACGAGCAGTACTTC
>TRBJ2-2|NA|NA|TRBV18
CASSPPGSGRNTGELFF
TGTGCCAGCTCACCCCCCGGGTCGGGAAGAAACACCGGGGAGCTGTTTTTT
>TRBJ2-2|NA|NA|TRBV27
CASSLSTVRELFF
TGTGCCAGCAGTTTATCTACAGTTAGGGAGCTGTTTTTT
>TRBJ1-5|NA|once|TRBV6-1
CASSEDRTGQHF
TGTGCCAGCAGTGAAGACCGAACTGGCCAGCATTTT
>TRBJ2-7|NA|NA|TRBV10-3
CTTNRDNHEQYF
TGTACCACCAACCGGGACAATCACGAGCAGTACTTC
>TRBJ2-7|TRBD1|NA|TRBV10-3
CAISDRDRNTYEQYF
TGTGCCATCAGTGACCGGGACAGGAATACTTACGAGCAGTACTTC
>TRBJ1-5|NA|NA|TRBV30
CAWSWAGVPPQHF
TGTGCCTGGAGTTGGGCGGGTGTTCCGCCCCAGCATTTT
>TRBJ1-4|TRBD1|NA|TRBV6-1
CASRTGQGLNEKLFF
TGTGCCAGCAGGACGGGACAGGGACTTAATGAAAAACTGTTTTTT
>TRBJ2-3|NA|NA|TRBV5-6
CASSLYSGTDTQYF
TGTGCCAGCAGCTTGTATAGCGGCACAGATACGCAGTATTTT
>TRBJ1-2|TRBD1|NA|TRBV6-5
CASGGTAYGYTF
TGTGCCAGCGGCGGGACAGCCTATGGCTACACCTTC
>TRBJ2-4|TRBD1|NA|TRBV27
CASKTTGANIQYF
TGTGCCAGCAAAACTACAGGGGCCAACATTCAGTACTTC
>TRBJ1-2|NA|NA|TRBV28
CASSLPPGRNYGYTF
TGTGCCAGCAGTTTACCCCCAGGGAGGAACTATGGCTACACCTTC
>TRBJ1-4|NA|few|TRBV7-9
CASSLRDTEKLFF
TGTGCCAGCAGCTTAAGGGACACAGAAAAACTGTTTTTT
>TRBJ1-1|NA|once|TRBV4-1
CASSQDGRGSTEAFF
TGCGCCAGCAGCCAAGATGGGAGGGGGTCCACTGAAGCTTTCTTT
>TRBJ2-7|TRBD2|NA|TRBV6-5
CASSYSASGYEQYF
TGTGCCAGCAGTTACTCTGCTAGCGGCTACGAGCAGTACTTC
>TRBJ2-5|TRBD1|NA|TRBV5-4
CASSLGTGVEETQYF
TGTGCCAGCAGCCTCGGGACAGGGGTTGAAGAGACCCAGTACTTC
>TRBJ2-1|NA|NA|TRBV18
CASSPPTAGSYNEQFF
TGTGCCAGCTCACCACCGACCGCGGGGTCCTACAATGAGCAGTTCTTC
>TRBJ1-4|NA|NA|TRBV27
CASSFSGGVGGEKLFF
TGTGCCAGCAGTTTTTCTGGGGGGGTAGGTGGTGAAAAACTGTTTTTT
>TRBJ1-6|NA|NA|TRBV4-1
CASSQDRPSSYNSPLHF
TGCGCCAGCAGCCAAGACAGGCCGAGCTCCTATAATTCACCCCTCCACTTT
>TRBJ2-1|TRBD2|few|TRBV7-2
CASSTSGGGSYNEQFF
TGTGCCAGCAGTACTAGCGGGGGGGGTTCCTACAATGAGCAGTTCTTC
>TRBJ2-5|TRBD2|NA|TRBV25-1
CASSDPGLDETQYF
TGTGCCAGCAGTGACCCGGGACTAGATGAGACCCAGTACTTC
>TRBJ1-1|TRBD1|NA|TRBV6-4
CASSAQGSGTEAFF
TGTGCCAGCAGTGCACAGGGGAGCGGCACTGAAGCTTTCTTT
>TRBJ2-7|TRBD1|NA|TRBV5-1
CASSSGQAANEQYF
TGCGCCAGCAGCTCGGGACAGGCTGCTAACGAGCAGTACTTC
>TRBJ2-1|TRBD2|NA|TRBV13
CASSSGWSGGSNNEQFF
TGTGCCAGCAGCTCTGGTTGGAGCGGGGGGTCTAACAATGAGCAGTTCTTC
>TRBJ2-3|NA|NA|TRBV5-1
CASRTAVTDTQYF
TGCGCCAGCAGGACAGCTGTCACAGATACGCAGTATTTT
>TRBJ1-5|TRBD1|NA|TRBV10-1
CATGQDYSNQPQHF
TGCGCCACCGGACAGGACTATAGCAATCAGCCCCAGCATTTT
>TRBJ1-4|NA|NA|TRBV28
CASSLRGEKLFF
TGTGCCAGCAGTTTAAGGGGTGAAAAACTGTTTTTT
>TRBJ2-7|NA|NA|TRBV14
CASSQGGRGNEQYF
TGTGCCAGCAGCCAAGGGGGCAGGGGCAACGAGCAGTACTTC
>TRBJ1-4|TRBD1|NA|TRBV6-5
CASSRGTGVGEKLFF
TGTGCCAGCTCAAGAGGGACAGGGGTTGGAGAAAAACTGTTTTTT
>TRBJ1-2|TRBD1|NA|TRBV7-9
CASSRTGDSGYTF
TGTGCCAGCAGCAGGACAGGGGACTCGGGCTACACCTTC
>TRBJ2-1|TRBD1|NA|TRBV6-1
CASGRQGSSYNEQFF
TGTGCCAGCGGGAGACAGGGGAGCTCCTACAATGAGCAGTTCTTC
>TRBJ2-2|NA|NA|TRBV4-3
CASSSQGYGELFF
TGCGCCAGCAGCTCCCAGGGTTACGGGGAGCTGTTTTTT
>TRBJ1-1|NA|NA|TRBV4-3
CASSLSLDNEAFF
TGCGCCAGCAGCCTATCTTTGGACAATGAAGCTTTCTTT
>TRBJ1-1|TRBD1|NA|TRBV9
CASSVLDRGDTEAFF
TGTGCCAGCAGCGTATTGGACAGGGGGGACACTGAAGCTTTCTTT
>TRBJ1-5|NA|NA|TRBV18
CASSPGGGIQPQHF
TGTGCCAGCTCACCGGGAGGGGGAATCCAGCCCCAGCATTTT
>TRBJ2-7|NA|NA|TRBV6-5
CASSSRRLTTYEQYF
TGTGCCAGCAGTTCTCGCCGACTCACGACCTACGAGCAGTACTTC
>TRBJ1-5|NA|NA|TRBV6-5
CASSYSRVNQPQHF
TGTGCCAGCAGTTACTCCAGGGTTAATCAGCCCCAGCATTTT
>TRBJ2-1|NA|NA|TRBV7-2
CASSSQGSEQFF
TGTGCCAGCAGCTCCCAGGGTAGTGAGCAGTTCTTC
>TRBJ2-5|TRBD2|NA|TRBV11-2
CASSLVPLAGGPGQETQYF
TGTGCCAGCAGCTTAGTTCCCCTAGCGGGAGGGCCGGGGCAAGAGACCCAGTACTTC
>TRBJ1-5|NA|NA|TRBV7-2
CASSLRGWGYSNQPQHF
TGTGCCAGCAGCTTAAGGGGGTGGGGGTATAGCAATCAGCCCCAGCATTTT
>TRBJ1-1|TRBD1|NA|TRBV28
CASNLPLGQGEEAFF
TGTGCCAGCAACCTTCCCCTGGGACAGGGGGAAGAAGCTTTCTTT
>TRBJ2-1|NA|NA|TRBV27
CASSGTSRYNEQFF
TGTGCCAGCAGCGGCACTAGCCGGTACAATGAGCAGTTCTTC
>TRBJ2-5|TRBD2|NA|TRBV4-3
CASSQDLLAGPYQETQYF
TGCGCCAGCAGCCAAGATTTGCTAGCGGGACCGTACCAAGAGACCCAGTACTTC
>TRBJ1-1|NA|NA|TRBV4-1
CASSATIGQWSGREVDTEAFF
TGCGCCAGCAGCGCAACCATTGGTCAGTGGAGCGGGAGGGAGGTGGACACTGAAGCTTTCTTT
>TRBJ2-7|NA|NA|TRBV28
CASSHTSSEQYF
TGTGCCAGCAGCCATACTAGTAGCGAGCAGTACTTC
>TRBJ2-7|NA|NA|TRBV11-3
CASSLGQNYEQYF
TGTGCCAGCAGCTTAGGTCAGAACTACGAGCAGTACTTC
>TRBJ2-5|TRBD2|NA|TRBV9
CASSTLAGVEETQYF
TGTGCCAGCAGCACCCTAGCGGGGGTGGAAGAGACCCAGTACTTC
>TRBJ1-2|NA|NA|TRBV4-2
CASSQQGLETNYGYTF
TGTGCCAGCAGCCAACAGGGTCTGGAGACTAACTATGGCTACACCTTC
>TRBJ1-2|NA|NA|TRBV2
CASSEAADYGYTF
TGTGCCAGCAGTGAAGCCGCAGATTATGGCTACACCTTC
>TRBJ1-2|NA|few|TRBV7-2
CASSLVRSVGAHGYTF
TGTGCCAGCAGCTTAGTCCGTAGCGTGGGGGCGCATGGCTACACCTTC